The entry that follows covers one T cell receptor beta chain sequence. The antigen is undetermined. Between the trimmed V and J ends, which lost 6 bases and 2 bases, there was a span of 13 bases. This CDR3 has 14 residues. From germline, CDR1 is SQVTM and CDR2 ANQGSEA. Using a J-beta primer mix together with a sample-barcoded 5' primer, a second PCR was run for roughly 6 to 12 cycles. Each cDNA molecule was tagged by a template-switch adaptor with 12 random nucleotides. One entry per CDR3 protein, called by TCRdb with MiXCR from the 5' RACE reads. The sample holds 450,000 to 700,000 distinct CDR3 sequences, approximately 25% seen once. This sample stems from a study of blood T cells in healthy people across ages. Broader study findings: Investigators treated diversity estimates from one million T cells as underestimates.

The source material was blood. This clonotype originated in a woman between 65 and 79 years old in good health. The rearrangement joins TRBV29-1 to TRBJ2-2, with D perhaps matching TRBD2 (6 bases). CDR3 region: CSVHSGRNTGELFF. The CDR3 region has the DNA TGCAGCGTCCATAGCGGTAGAAACACCGGGGAGCTGTTTTTT.